This T cell receptor beta chain was identified in a study of T cell responses to AZD1222 COVID-19 vaccine. Germline V gene sequence: CDR1 SQVTM, CDR2 ANQGSEA. The CDR3 has 16 amino acids. V shed 7 bases and J 2 bases; nucleotides not matched to a gene: 13. It was second doses at about 4 or about 12 weeks that were pooled. Clones were read by immunoSEQ multiplex PCR, and TCRdb kept only the in-frame ones, dropping some. The sample consists of around 150,000 clones, about 93% of them appearing once. The material sequenced was peripheral blood, taken 28 days after the second AZD1222 dose. The receptor comes from an adult who received the AZD1222 COVID-19 vaccine. This chain joins TRBV29-1 and TRBJ2-7, with 11 nucleotides matching TRBD1. This CDR3 is CSALSGQGVLPYEQYF. The CDR3 bases are TGCAGCGCCCTATCGGGACAGGGGGTTTTGCCCTACGAGCAGTACTTC.